The 7 T cell receptor beta chains below come from one sample, sequenced in a study of cytomegalovirus exposure and HLA in healthy donors (dated by TCRdb to about 2017). The library was produced with the immunoSEQ multiplex PCR assay. The multiplex PCR relied on a mix of 60 forward primers for TCR Vbeta segments and 13 reverse primers for TCR Jbeta segments. Imported from immuneACCESS, the table was reduced by TCRdb to in-frame sequences with V and J called. These copies leave out some clones; in studies compared against another copy, an unresolved V gene accounts for under half, and the cause of the remainder is not known. In all, the sample holds some 120,000 clones, and 60% to 70% of those were seen once. Roughly 10% of the sample comes from the top ten. The sample consisted of PBMCs. These TCRs come from a woman aged 40 to 50 in good health and CMV-seropositive.

This chain links TRBV13 with TRBJ1-1; D gene uncertain. In germline, CDR1 is PRHDT, CDR2 FYEKMQ (reference sequence). The CDR3 consists of 13 residues. V lost 3 bases and J lost 5, with 10 bases in between. The CDR3 region has the DNA TGTGCCAGCAGCTTCGGGGTAGGAACTGAAGCTTTCTTT. Its protein is CASSFGVGTEAFF. The full variable domain, in which reference TRBV13 and TRBJ1-1 provide the parts outside the CDR3, is AAGVIQSPRHLIKEKRETATLKCYPIPRHDTVYWYQQGPGQDPQFLISFYEKMQSDKGSIPDRFSAQQFSDYHSELNMSSLELGDSALYFCASSFGVGTEAFFGQGTRLTVV.

The chain has TRBV7-2 and TRBJ2-7; TRBD2 aligns across 16 bases. The trim removed 6 bases at V and 4 bases at J, leaving 6 bases unmatched. Germline V gene sequence: CDR1 SGHTA, CDR2 FQGNSA. The CDR3 spans 16 residues. The CDR3 DNA reads as TGTGCCAGCAGTTTCGGGACTAGCGGGAGGGCTTACGAGCAGTACTTC. The encoded protein is CASSFGTSGRAYEQYF.

This rearrangement joins TRBV4-1 to TRBJ2-3; 9 bases align to TRBD2. The V segment lost 5 bases and the J segment 0 bases; nucleotides outside the gene matches: 6. This CDR3 is built from 16 residues. Germline CDR1 is MGHRA and CDR2 is YSYEKL. The CDR3 DNA reads TGCGCCAGCAGCGTCCGACTAGCGGCAAGCACAGATACGCAGTATTTT. This codes for CASSVRLAASTDTQYF.

This clone has only a few counts. This CDR3 is also generated by other DNA sequences in the sample. The chain recombines TRBV27 with TRBJ1-1; D gene uncertain. V lost 0 bases to trimming and J lost 0 bases, with 5 bases between them. Germline-derived CDR1 and CDR2 are MNHEY and SMNVEV (reference sequence). CDR3 length equals 14 residues. The CDR3 loop reads CASSLSLLNTEAFF. CDR3 sequence (DNA): TGTGCCAGCAGTTTATCACTCCTGAACACTGAAGCTTTCTTT.

The J gene is TRBJ2-7, the V gene TRBV14, with a tentative D call TRBD1 (5 bases). Looked up from germline, CDR1 is SGHDN and CDR2 is FVKESK. V lost 3 bases and J lost 4, with 7 bases in between. CDR3 length equals 12 residues. Here the CDR3 reads CASSHDSYEQYF. Written as DNA, the CDR3 is TGTGCCAGCAGCCATGACAGTTACGAGCAGTACTTC.

This chain links TRBV6-6 with TRBJ2-5, with unresolved D. The DNA end favors TRBJ2-7, so the J call may be wrong. Germline CDR1 MNHNY, CDR2 SVGAGI (reference sequence). The CDR3 has 12 amino acids. The CDR3 DNA reads as TGTGCCAGCAGTTCCGGATACTACGAGCAGTACTTC. Translation gives CASSSGYYEQYF.

The rearrangement uses TRBV19 and TRBJ2-1; 8 bases line up with TRBD1. Germline values: CDR1 LNHDA, CDR2 SQIVND (reference sequence). J lost 4 bases, V lost 8 bases, and 7 bases had no gene match. The CDR3 has 14 residues. The CDR3 sequence is CASSQGARYNEQFF. CDR3 DNA sequence: TGTGCCAGTTCCCAGGGGGCGAGGTACAATGAGCAGTTCTTC. Full variable domain (missing parts from reference TRBV19 and TRBJ2-1): DGGITQSPKYLFRKEGQNVTLSCEQNLNHDAMYWYRQDPGQGLRLIYYSQIVNDFQKGDIAEGYSVSREKKESFPLTVTSAQKNPTAFYLCASSQGARYNEQFFGPGTRLTVL.